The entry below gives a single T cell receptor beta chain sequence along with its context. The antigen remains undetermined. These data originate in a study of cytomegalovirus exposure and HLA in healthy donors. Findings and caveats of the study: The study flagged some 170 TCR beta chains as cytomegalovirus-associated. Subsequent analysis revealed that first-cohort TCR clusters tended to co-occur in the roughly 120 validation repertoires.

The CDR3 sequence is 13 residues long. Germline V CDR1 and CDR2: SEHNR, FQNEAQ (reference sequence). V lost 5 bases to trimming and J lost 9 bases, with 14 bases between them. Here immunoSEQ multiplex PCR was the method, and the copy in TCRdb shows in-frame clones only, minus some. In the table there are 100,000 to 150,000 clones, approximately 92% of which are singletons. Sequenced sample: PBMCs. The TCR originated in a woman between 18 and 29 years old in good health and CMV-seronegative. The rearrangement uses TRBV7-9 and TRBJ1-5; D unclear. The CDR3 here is CASSQPTGGPQHF. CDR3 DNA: TGTGCCAGCAGCCAACCAACTGGCGGGCCCCAGCATTTT. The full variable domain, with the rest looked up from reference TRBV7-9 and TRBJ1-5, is DTGVSQNPRHKITKRGQNVTFRCDPISEHNRLYWYRQTLGQGPEFLTYFQNEAQLEKSRLLSDRFSAERPKGSFSTLEIQRTEQGDSAMYLCASSQPTGGPQHFGDGTRLSIL.